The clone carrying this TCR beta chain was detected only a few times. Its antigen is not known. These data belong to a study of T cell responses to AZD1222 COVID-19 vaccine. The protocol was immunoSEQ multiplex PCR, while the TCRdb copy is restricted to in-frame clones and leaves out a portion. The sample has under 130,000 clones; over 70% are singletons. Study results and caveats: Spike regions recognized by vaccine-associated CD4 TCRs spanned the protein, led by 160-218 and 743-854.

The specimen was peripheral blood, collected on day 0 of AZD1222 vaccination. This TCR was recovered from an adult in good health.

The CDR3 protein is CASSDPYEQYF. DNA for the CDR3: TGTGCCAGTAGTGACCCCTACGAGCAGTACTTC. This sequence joins TRBV19 and TRBJ2-7; D uncertain. Per the germline V gene, CDR1 is LNHDA and CDR2 is SQIVND (reference sequence). The ends were cut back, 5 bases at V and 2 bases at J, with 4 bases in the middle. CDR3 length: 11 residues.